What follows is one TCR beta chain and its context. Other DNA sequences in this specimen translate into the identical CDR3. This table comes from immunoSEQ multiplex PCR, and its TCRdb copy is limited to in-frame clones, with some not included. The sample consists of hundreds of thousands of clones, more than 80% of them appearing once. These data are taken from a study of blood T cell repertoires in COVID-19. Enrolled through a virtual design, the participants were between 18 and 89 years of age and came from some 26 US areas. Before being deemed recovered, Cohort 3 donors had two negative PCRs, clearance, or symptom resolution. The CDR3 spans 13 residues. The ends were cut back, 0 bases at V and 4 bases at J, with 6 bases in the middle. The germline gives CDR1 MNHEY, CDR2 SVGAGI.

Sequenced sample: PBMCs or T cells enriched from blood (not recorded which). The chain is built from TRBV6-5 and TRBJ1-1, with D unresolved. The TCR comes from a man under 40 who had recovered from COVID-19. The CDR3 bases are TGTGCCAGCAGTTACTCTCGCGGCACTGAAGCTTTCTTT. This codes for CASSYSRGTEAFF.